This T cell receptor (beta chain) was obtained from a study of Ad26.COV2.S vaccination and SARS-CoV-2 variants. At the level of the study: It was the COV1001 Ad26.COV2.S trial arm that included the donor. Findings and caveats of the study: Breadth measured for non-spike TCRs was similar across vaccine and placebo recipients.

Assay: immunoSEQ multiplex PCR; the TCRdb copy retains only in-frame clones and omits some. The sample includes some 250,000 clones, roughly 88% of them seen just once. This clone came up a few times. Antigen unknown. Treatment specified: some 20 received Ad26.COV2.S at low or high dose, single or two shots; roughly five received placebo; per-sample allocation not given. On day 63 after the first injection, vaccine and placebo recipients gave samples. This Boston cohort included adults aged 18-55 years. Expressing Wuhan-strain SARS-CoV-2 spike, an Ad26 vector served as the vaccine. The sample in question was peripheral blood, obtained in a trial of Ad26.COV2.S vaccine versus placebo. The sequence was obtained from a person between 18 and 65 years old who received the Ad26.COV2.S COVID-19 vaccine or a placebo.

This chain's CDR3 is CASKGSYNSPLHF. The CDR3 DNA reads as TGTGCCTCGAAGGGCTCCTATAATTCACCCCTCCACTTT. The chain joins TRBV30 to TRBJ1-6, with D unclear. The germline V gene encodes CDR1 GTSNPN and CDR2 SVGIG (reference sequence). Trimming shortened V by 7 bases and J by 0 bases, and 7 bases separated the two germline ends. The CDR3 length is 13 residues.